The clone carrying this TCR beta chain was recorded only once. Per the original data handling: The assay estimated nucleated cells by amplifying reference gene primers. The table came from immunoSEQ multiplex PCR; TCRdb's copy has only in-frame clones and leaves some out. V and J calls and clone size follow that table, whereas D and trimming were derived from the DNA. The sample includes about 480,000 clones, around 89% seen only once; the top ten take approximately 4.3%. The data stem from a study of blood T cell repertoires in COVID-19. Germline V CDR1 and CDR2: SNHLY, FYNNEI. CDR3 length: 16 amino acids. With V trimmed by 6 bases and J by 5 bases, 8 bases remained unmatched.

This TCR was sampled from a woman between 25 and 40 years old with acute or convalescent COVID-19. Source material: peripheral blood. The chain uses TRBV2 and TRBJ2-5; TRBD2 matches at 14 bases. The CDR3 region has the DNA TGTGCCAGCAGGGGACTAGCGGGGGTTACAAGGGAGACCCAGTACTTC. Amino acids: CASRGLAGVTRETQYF.